Listed below are T cell receptor beta chains from one sample, sequenced in a study of CD8+ T cells in alopecia areata. Sequenced by immunoSEQ multiplex PCR; TCRdb stores in-frame clones only, minus some. The data contain more than 150,000 clones, around 55% of them singletons. The sample consisted of CD8+ T cells sorted from blood, taken at week 0. These receptor sequences come from a human donor with alopecia areata. The CDR3 runs from the conserved cysteine through the conserved F or W. Each record gives: clone size, D gene, CDR3 length, V gene, J gene, CDR3 protein, CDR3 DNA. D genes are given only for firm matches. Expanded clones are given a class, and other clones once, few, many or no size at all.

clone size: once; D gene: NA; CDR3 length: 14; V gene: TRBV9; J gene: TRBJ2-3; CDR3 protein: CASSDRDGTDTQYF; CDR3 DNA: TGTGCCAGCAGCGACCGGGACGGCACAGATACGCAGTATTTT
clone size: NA; D gene: TRBD1; CDR3 length: 19; V gene: TRBV7-2; J gene: TRBJ1-1; CDR3 protein: CASSLGWGAGTGVRTEAFF; CDR3 DNA: TGTGCCAGCAGCTTAGGCTGGGGGGCCGGGACAGGGGTTCGCACTGAAGCTTTCTTT
clone size: NA; D gene: TRBD1; CDR3 length: 14; V gene: TRBV27; J gene: TRBJ1-5; CDR3 protein: CASSMTGASRPQHF; CDR3 DNA: TGTGCCAGCAGTATGACAGGGGCTTCACGGCCCCAGCATTTT
clone size: NA; D gene: NA; CDR3 length: 18; V gene: TRBV11-3; J gene: TRBJ2-5; CDR3 protein: CASSLDKTRLHALETQYF; CDR3 DNA: TGTGCCAGCAGCTTAGATAAAACGCGTCTCCATGCACTGGAGACCCAGTACTTC
clone size: NA; D gene: NA; CDR3 length: 13; V gene: TRBV11-2; J gene: TRBJ1-5; CDR3 protein: CASSSGHNQPQHF; CDR3 DNA: TGTGCCAGCAGCTCAGGGCACAATCAGCCCCAGCATTTT
clone size: NA; D gene: TRBD1; CDR3 length: 17; V gene: TRBV2; J gene: TRBJ2-7; CDR3 protein: CASSEESDRTGFYEQYF; CDR3 DNA: TGTGCCAGCAGTGAAGAATCGGATAGGACAGGGTTCTACGAGCAGTACTTC
clone size: NA; D gene: NA; CDR3 length: 14; V gene: TRBV27; J gene: TRBJ2-7; CDR3 protein: CASSLSVKNHEQYF; CDR3 DNA: TGTGCCAGCAGTTTATCGGTAAAGAATCACGAGCAGTACTTC
clone size: NA; D gene: NA; CDR3 length: 13; V gene: TRBV11-2; J gene: TRBJ2-3; CDR3 protein: CASNVMGTDTQYF; CDR3 DNA: TGTGCCAGCAATGTGATGGGCACAGATACGCAGTATTTT
clone size: NA; D gene: NA; CDR3 length: 11; V gene: TRBV25-1; J gene: TRBJ2-1; CDR3 protein: CASKTGREQFF; CDR3 DNA: TGTGCCAGCAAAACCGGCCGTGAGCAGTTCTTC
clone size: NA; D gene: NA; CDR3 length: 11; V gene: TRBV7-9; J gene: TRBJ2-7; CDR3 protein: CASSFTNEQYF; CDR3 DNA: TGTGCCAGCAGCTTTACTAACGAGCAGTACTTC
clone size: NA; D gene: NA; CDR3 length: 14; V gene: TRBV7-7; J gene: TRBJ2-5; CDR3 protein: CASSSTTGQETQYF; CDR3 DNA: TGTGCCAGCAGCTCAACGACAGGCCAAGAGACCCAGTACTTC
clone size: NA; D gene: NA; CDR3 length: 11; V gene: TRBV13; J gene: TRBJ2-1; CDR3 protein: CASSLGLEQFF; CDR3 DNA: TGTGCCAGCAGCTTAGGCTTGGAGCAGTTCTTC
clone size: NA; D gene: NA; CDR3 length: 14; V gene: TRBV6-1; J gene: TRBJ2-7; CDR3 protein: CASSEAPRGGEQYF; CDR3 DNA: TGTGCCAGCAGTGAAGCCCCAAGGGGAGGCGAGCAGTACTTC
clone size: NA; D gene: NA; CDR3 length: 14; V gene: TRBV9; J gene: TRBJ2-5; CDR3 protein: CASNGGEGKETQYF; CDR3 DNA: TGTGCCAGCAACGGGGGCGAAGGAAAAGAGACCCAGTACTTC
clone size: few; D gene: NA; CDR3 length: 13; V gene: TRBV4-3; J gene: TRBJ2-5; CDR3 protein: CASSQGTSETQYF; CDR3 DNA: TGCGCCAGCAGCCAAGGGACATCGGAGACCCAGTACTTC
clone size: few; D gene: NA; CDR3 length: 14; V gene: TRBV19; J gene: TRBJ1-1; CDR3 protein: CASSLTDRSLEAFF; CDR3 DNA: TGTGCCAGTAGTCTTACGGACCGCTCTCTCGAAGCTTTCTTT
clone size: NA; D gene: TRBD1; CDR3 length: 14; V gene: TRBV9; J gene: TRBJ1-5; CDR3 protein: CASSGGTGIQPQHF; CDR3 DNA: TGTGCCAGCAGCGGAGGGACAGGGATCCAGCCCCAGCATTTT
clone size: once; D gene: NA; CDR3 length: 14; V gene: TRBV4-2; J gene: TRBJ2-3; CDR3 protein: CASSYGGPSDTQYF; CDR3 DNA: TGTGCCAGCTCTTACGGGGGGCCCTCAGATACGCAGTATTTT
clone size: few; D gene: NA; CDR3 length: 13; V gene: TRBV30; J gene: TRBJ1-1; CDR3 protein: CAWSVRENTEAFF; CDR3 DNA: TGTGCCTGGAGTGTACGGGAAAACACTGAAGCTTTCTTT
clone size: NA; D gene: NA; CDR3 length: 15; V gene: TRBV19; J gene: TRBJ1-5; CDR3 protein: CASSWDWGGNQPQHF; CDR3 DNA: TGTGCCAGTAGTTGGGACTGGGGGGGAAATCAGCCCCAGCATTTT
clone size: NA; D gene: NA; CDR3 length: 14; V gene: TRBV6-5; J gene: TRBJ2-5; CDR3 protein: CASSYSVGVETQYF; CDR3 DNA: TGTGCCAGCAGTTACAGTGTGGGTGTAGAGACCCAGTACTTC
clone size: NA; D gene: NA; CDR3 length: 14; V gene: TRBV5-1; J gene: TRBJ1-1; CDR3 protein: CASSLGQGGTEAFF; CDR3 DNA: TGCGCCAGCAGCTTGGGGCAGGGTGGTACTGAAGCTTTCTTT
clone size: NA; D gene: NA; CDR3 length: 13; V gene: TRBV7-2; J gene: TRBJ1-6; CDR3 protein: CASSPVLFSPLHF; CDR3 DNA: TGTGCCAGCAGCCCAGTCCTTTTTTCACCCCTCCACTTT
clone size: NA; D gene: TRBD1; CDR3 length: 11; V gene: TRBV30; J gene: TRBJ2-7; CDR3 protein: CAWTGGGEQYF; CDR3 DNA: TGTGCCTGGACAGGGGGTGGCGAGCAGTACTTC
clone size: NA; D gene: NA; CDR3 length: 12; V gene: TRBV6-5; J gene: TRBJ1-1; CDR3 protein: CASRHIDTEAFF; CDR3 DNA: TGTGCCAGCAGACACATTGACACTGAAGCTTTCTTT
clone size: once; D gene: TRBD1; CDR3 length: 15; V gene: TRBV5-1; J gene: TRBJ2-5; CDR3 protein: CASSLDRGLEETQYF; CDR3 DNA: TGCGCCAGCAGCTTGGACAGGGGGCTTGAAGAGACCCAGTACTTC
clone size: NA; D gene: NA; CDR3 length: 13; V gene: TRBV10-1; J gene: TRBJ2-7; CDR3 protein: CASSEGRGYEQYF; CDR3 DNA: TGCGCCAGCAGTGAAGGCAGGGGCTACGAGCAGTACTTC
clone size: NA; D gene: NA; CDR3 length: 11; V gene: TRBV30; J gene: TRBJ1-2; CDR3 protein: CAWSGWDGYTF; CDR3 DNA: TGTGCCTGGAGTGGGTGGGATGGCTACACCTTC
clone size: once; D gene: TRBD1; CDR3 length: 15; V gene: TRBV29-1; J gene: TRBJ1-1; CDR3 protein: CSVLPDRRGLDEAFF; CDR3 DNA: TGCAGCGTCCTCCCGGACAGGAGGGGCCTAGATGAAGCTTTCTTT
clone size: few; D gene: NA; CDR3 length: 15; V gene: TRBV4-3; J gene: TRBJ2-7; CDR3 protein: CASSQDSSDGYEQYF; CDR3 DNA: TGCGCCAGCAGCCAAGATAGCTCGGACGGTTACGAGCAGTACTTC
clone size: NA; D gene: TRBD1; CDR3 length: 16; V gene: TRBV13; J gene: TRBJ2-7; CDR3 protein: CASSSSTGTPSYEQYF; CDR3 DNA: TGTGCCAGCAGCTCCTCGACAGGGACGCCATCCTACGAGCAGTACTTC
clone size: NA; D gene: NA; CDR3 length: 14; V gene: TRBV7-8; J gene: TRBJ2-3; CDR3 protein: CASSFARGTDTQYF; CDR3 DNA: TGTGCCAGCAGCTTCGCGCGTGGGACAGATACGCAGTATTTT
clone size: NA; D gene: NA; CDR3 length: 12; V gene: TRBV29-1; J gene: TRBJ2-1; CDR3 protein: CSVGGQGNEQFF; CDR3 DNA: TGCAGCGTGGGGGGGCAGGGCAATGAGCAGTTCTTC
clone size: NA; D gene: NA; CDR3 length: 16; V gene: TRBV15; J gene: TRBJ1-4; CDR3 protein: CATSSSPGFSNEKLFF; CDR3 DNA: TGTGCCACCAGCAGCAGCCCGGGGTTCTCTAATGAAAAACTGTTTTTT
clone size: few; D gene: NA; CDR3 length: 15; V gene: TRBV25-1; J gene: TRBJ2-7; CDR3 protein: CASSERDSYMNEQYF; CDR3 DNA: TGTGCCAGCAGTGAGCGGGACAGCTACATGAACGAGCAGTACTTC
clone size: NA; D gene: TRBD2; CDR3 length: 17; V gene: TRBV30; J gene: TRBJ2-2; CDR3 protein: CAWRTLRGGRNTGELFF; CDR3 DNA: TGTGCCTGGAGGACCCTCCGGGGGGGCCGGAACACCGGGGAGCTGTTTTTT
clone size: NA; D gene: NA; CDR3 length: 15; V gene: TRBV4-3; J gene: TRBJ2-7; CDR3 protein: CASSQGTQGGYEQYF; CDR3 DNA: TGCGCCAGCAGCCAAGGTACCCAGGGTGGGTACGAGCAGTACTTC
clone size: NA; D gene: NA; CDR3 length: 9; V gene: TRBV20-1; J gene: TRBJ1-1; CDR3 protein: CSAGEGAFF; CDR3 DNA: TGCAGTGCCGGGGAGGGAGCTTTCTTT
clone size: NA; D gene: NA; CDR3 length: 18; V gene: TRBV7-9; J gene: TRBJ2-5; CDR3 protein: CASSYPLNADVPTETQYF; CDR3 DNA: TGTGCCAGCAGCTACCCATTAAACGCGGATGTCCCGACGGAGACCCAGTACTTC
clone size: NA; D gene: TRBD1; CDR3 length: 15; V gene: TRBV9; J gene: TRBJ1-1; CDR3 protein: CASSSHRGRNTEAFF; CDR3 DNA: TGTGCCAGCAGCAGCCACAGGGGGCGCAACACTGAAGCTTTCTTT
clone size: NA; D gene: NA; CDR3 length: 12; V gene: TRBV19; J gene: TRBJ2-7; CDR3 protein: CASSRPSGEQYF; CDR3 DNA: TGTGCCAGTAGTCGTCCCTCTGGCGAGCAGTACTTC
clone size: NA; D gene: TRBD1; CDR3 length: 12; V gene: TRBV4-3; J gene: TRBJ2-7; CDR3 protein: CASSPDRVEQYF; CDR3 DNA: TGCGCCAGCAGCCCTGACAGGGTGGAGCAGTACTTC
clone size: few; D gene: NA; CDR3 length: 15; V gene: TRBV2; J gene: TRBJ2-7; CDR3 protein: CASSANRDPYYEQYF; CDR3 DNA: TGTGCCAGCAGTGCGAACCGGGATCCTTACTACGAGCAGTACTTC
clone size: NA; D gene: NA; CDR3 length: 14; V gene: TRBV27; J gene: TRBJ1-2; CDR3 protein: CASSRTRGDYGYTF; CDR3 DNA: TGTGCCAGCAGTCGAACCAGGGGAGATTATGGCTACACCTTC
clone size: NA; D gene: TRBD1; CDR3 length: 13; V gene: TRBV15; J gene: TRBJ1-2; CDR3 protein: CATSRDRGYGYTF; CDR3 DNA: TGTGCCACCAGCAGGGACAGGGGTTATGGCTACACCTTC
clone size: NA; D gene: NA; CDR3 length: 12; V gene: TRBV30; J gene: TRBJ1-1; CDR3 protein: CACLRFGTEAFF; CDR3 DNA: TGTGCCTGTCTCAGGTTTGGTACTGAAGCTTTCTTT
clone size: NA; D gene: NA; CDR3 length: 16; V gene: TRBV4-1; J gene: TRBJ1-2; CDR3 protein: CASSLAGPPQIYGYTF; CDR3 DNA: TGCGCCAGCAGCCTCGCCGGGCCCCCTCAAATCTATGGCTACACCTTC
clone size: NA; D gene: NA; CDR3 length: 16; V gene: TRBV27; J gene: TRBJ2-7; CDR3 protein: CASSPSRGTVPYEQYF; CDR3 DNA: TGTGCCAGCAGCCCATCCCGGGGGACAGTTCCCTACGAGCAGTACTTC
clone size: NA; D gene: TRBD1; CDR3 length: 16; V gene: TRBV19; J gene: TRBJ1-1; CDR3 protein: CASSIGTGRLNTEAFF; CDR3 DNA: TGTGCCAGTAGTATTGGGACAGGGCGGTTGAACACTGAAGCTTTCTTT
clone size: NA; D gene: NA; CDR3 length: 13; V gene: TRBV21-1; J gene: TRBJ1-2; CDR3 protein: CASRGTVDYGYTF; CDR3 DNA: TGTGCCAGCCGGGGGACAGTGGACTATGGCTACACCTTC
clone size: few; D gene: TRBD2; CDR3 length: 13; V gene: TRBV6-5; J gene: TRBJ2-1; CDR3 protein: CASGLTGTSEQFF; CDR3 DNA: TGTGCCAGCGGGCTAACCGGGACTAGTGAGCAGTTCTTC
clone size: few; D gene: NA; CDR3 length: 14; V gene: TRBV15; J gene: TRBJ1-2; CDR3 protein: CATSRQANLDGYTF; CDR3 DNA: TGTGCCACCAGCAGACAAGCGAACCTTGATGGCTACACCTTC
clone size: NA; D gene: NA; CDR3 length: 13; V gene: TRBV5-1; J gene: TRBJ1-1; CDR3 protein: CASSLERNTEAFF; CDR3 DNA: TGCGCCAGCAGCTTGGAACGGAACACTGAAGCTTTCTTT
clone size: NA; D gene: NA; CDR3 length: 14; V gene: TRBV5-6; J gene: TRBJ2-1; CDR3 protein: CASSWGRAYNEQFF; CDR3 DNA: TGTGCCAGCAGCTGGGGCCGAGCCTACAATGAGCAGTTCTTC
clone size: NA; D gene: NA; CDR3 length: 14; V gene: TRBV6-5; J gene: TRBJ1-1; CDR3 protein: CASSYRGGKTEAFF; CDR3 DNA: TGTGCCAGCAGTTATCGTGGTGGAAAAACTGAAGCTTTCTTT
clone size: NA; D gene: NA; CDR3 length: 13; V gene: TRBV10-2; J gene: TRBJ2-1; CDR3 protein: CASTDSRINEQFF; CDR3 DNA: TGCGCCAGCACTGACAGTAGAATCAATGAGCAGTTCTTC
clone size: few; D gene: TRBD1; CDR3 length: 12; V gene: TRBV29-1; J gene: TRBJ2-7; CDR3 protein: CSIRDRGGEQYF; CDR3 DNA: TGCAGCATCCGGGACAGGGGAGGCGAGCAGTACTTC
clone size: few; D gene: TRBD1; CDR3 length: 16; V gene: TRBV7-2; J gene: TRBJ2-2; CDR3 protein: CASSLHAGGRTGELFF; CDR3 DNA: TGTGCCAGCAGCTTACACGCAGGGGGCAGGACCGGGGAGCTGTTTTTT
clone size: few; D gene: TRBD2; CDR3 length: 15; V gene: TRBV29-1; J gene: TRBJ2-5; CDR3 protein: CSVELAGEHLETQYF; CDR3 DNA: TGCAGCGTGGAGTTAGCGGGGGAACACTTAGAGACCCAGTACTTC